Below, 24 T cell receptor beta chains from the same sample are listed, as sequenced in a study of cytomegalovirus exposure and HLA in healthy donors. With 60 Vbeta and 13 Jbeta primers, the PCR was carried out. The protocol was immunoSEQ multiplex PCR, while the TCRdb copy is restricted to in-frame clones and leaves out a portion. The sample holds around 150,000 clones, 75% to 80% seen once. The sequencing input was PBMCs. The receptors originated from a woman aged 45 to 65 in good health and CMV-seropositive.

The DNA for the CDR3 is TGTGCCAGCAGCTCCCGGGGTAGCGGGAGGTTTGATGAGCAGTTCTTC. Translating it yields CASSSRGSGRFDEQFF. J is TRBJ2-1 and V is TRBV9; 10 nucleotides line up with TRBD2. Trimming at V came to 4 bases and at J to 8 bases, leaving 12 bases not matched to a gene. Germline CDR1 is SGDLS and CDR2 is YYNGEE. CDR3 length: 16 residues.

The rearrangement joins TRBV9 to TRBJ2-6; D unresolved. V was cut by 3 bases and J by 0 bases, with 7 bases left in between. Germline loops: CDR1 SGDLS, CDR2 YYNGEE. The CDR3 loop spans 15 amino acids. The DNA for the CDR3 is TGTGCCAGCAGCGAGAGCCCCTCTGGGGCCAACGTCCTGACTTTC. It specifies CASSESPSGANVLTF.

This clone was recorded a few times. The CDR3 here is CSGSQGFNQPQHF. In DNA form, the CDR3 reads TGCAGCGGGTCCCAGGGGTTCAATCAGCCCCAGCATTTT. This rearrangement joins TRBV29-1 to TRBJ1-5; possible D gene TRBD1, 6 bases. Germline assignment: CDR1 SQVTM and CDR2 ANQGSEA. The germline V and J ends were trimmed by 7 bases and 3 bases, with 13 bases remaining between them. The CDR3 length is 13 residues.

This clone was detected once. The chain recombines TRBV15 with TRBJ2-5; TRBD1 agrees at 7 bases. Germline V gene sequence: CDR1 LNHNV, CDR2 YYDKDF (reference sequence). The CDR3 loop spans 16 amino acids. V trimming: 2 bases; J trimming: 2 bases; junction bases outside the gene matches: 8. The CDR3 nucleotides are TGTGCCACCAGCAGAACTCGAAACAGGGGTCAAGAGACCCAGTACTTC. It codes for CATSRTRNRGQETQYF. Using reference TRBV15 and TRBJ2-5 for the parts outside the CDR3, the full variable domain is DAMVIQNPRYQVTQFGKPVTLSCSQTLNHNVMYWYQQKSSQAPKLLFHYYDKDFNNEADTPDNFQSRRPNTSFCFLDIRSPGLGDTAMYLCATSRTRNRGQETQYFGPGTRLLVL.

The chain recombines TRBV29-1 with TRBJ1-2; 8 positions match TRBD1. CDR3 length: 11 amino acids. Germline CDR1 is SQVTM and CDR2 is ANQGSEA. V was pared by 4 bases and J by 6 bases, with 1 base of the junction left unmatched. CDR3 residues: CSVGQGNGYTF. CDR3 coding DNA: TGCAGCGTTGGACAGGGGAATGGCTACACCTTC. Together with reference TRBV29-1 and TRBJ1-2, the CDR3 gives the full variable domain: SAVISQKPSRDICQRGTSLTIQCQVDSQVTMMFWYRQQPGQSLTLIATANQGSEATYESGFVIDKFPISRPNLTFSTLTVSNMSPEDSSIYLCSVGQGNGYTFGSGTRLTVV.

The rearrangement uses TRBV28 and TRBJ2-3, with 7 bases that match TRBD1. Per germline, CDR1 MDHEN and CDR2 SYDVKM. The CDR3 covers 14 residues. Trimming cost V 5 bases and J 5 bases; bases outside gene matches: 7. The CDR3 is CASSRDRVKDTQYF. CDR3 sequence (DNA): TGTGCCAGCAGTCGCGACAGGGTTAAAGATACGCAGTATTTT.

The CDR3, as DNA: TGTGCCAGCAGCCTTAGACAGGGTTGGGCCTACGAGCAGTACTTC. Its translation: CASSLRQGWAYEQYF. The chain couples TRBV28 to TRBJ2-7, with 7 bases matching TRBD1. There are 15 residues in the CDR3. J lost 2 bases, V lost 6 bases, and 10 bases had no gene match. Germline V gives CDR1 MDHEN, CDR2 SYDVKM.

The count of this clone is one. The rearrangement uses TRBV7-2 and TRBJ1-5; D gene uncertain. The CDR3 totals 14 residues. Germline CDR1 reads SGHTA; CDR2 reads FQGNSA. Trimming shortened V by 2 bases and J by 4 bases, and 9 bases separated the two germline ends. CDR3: CASSLIWENQPQHF. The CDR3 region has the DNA TGTGCCAGCAGCTTAATATGGGAGAATCAGCCCCAGCATTTT.

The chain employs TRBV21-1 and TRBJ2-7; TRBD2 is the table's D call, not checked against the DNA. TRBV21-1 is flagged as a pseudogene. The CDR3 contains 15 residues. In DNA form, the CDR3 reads TGTGCCAGCAGCCCCCGCGGGGACCGTTCCTACGAGCAGTACTTC. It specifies CASSPRGDRSYEQYF.

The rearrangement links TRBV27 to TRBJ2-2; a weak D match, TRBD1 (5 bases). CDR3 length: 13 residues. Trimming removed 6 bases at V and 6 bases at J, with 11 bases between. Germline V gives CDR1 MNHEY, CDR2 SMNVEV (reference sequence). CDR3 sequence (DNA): TGTGCCAGCAGCCCTGACAGTCCCGGGGAGCTGTTTTTT. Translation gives CASSPDSPGELFF.

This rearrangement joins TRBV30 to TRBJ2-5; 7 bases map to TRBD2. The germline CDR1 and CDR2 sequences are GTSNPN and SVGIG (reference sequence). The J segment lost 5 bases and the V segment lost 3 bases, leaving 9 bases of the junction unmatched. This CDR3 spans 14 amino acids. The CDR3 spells CAWRYGGIDETQYF. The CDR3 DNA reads TGTGCCTGGAGATACGGGGGGATAGATGAGACCCAGTACTTC.

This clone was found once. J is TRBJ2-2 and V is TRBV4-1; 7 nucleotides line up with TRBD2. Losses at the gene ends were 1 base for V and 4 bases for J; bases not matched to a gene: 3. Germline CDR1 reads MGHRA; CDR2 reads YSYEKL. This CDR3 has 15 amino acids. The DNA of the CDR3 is TGCGCCAGCAGCCAAGGTGGGGGGGTCACCGGGGAGCTGTTTTTT. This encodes CASSQGGGVTGELFF.

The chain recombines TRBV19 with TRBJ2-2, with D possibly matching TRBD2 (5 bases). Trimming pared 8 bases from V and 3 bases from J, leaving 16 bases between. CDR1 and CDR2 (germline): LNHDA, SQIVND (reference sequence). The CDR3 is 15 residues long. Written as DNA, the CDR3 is TGTGCCAGTTCCAGAACCGGGGTGGACACCGGGGAGCTGTTTTTT. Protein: CASSRTGVDTGELFF.

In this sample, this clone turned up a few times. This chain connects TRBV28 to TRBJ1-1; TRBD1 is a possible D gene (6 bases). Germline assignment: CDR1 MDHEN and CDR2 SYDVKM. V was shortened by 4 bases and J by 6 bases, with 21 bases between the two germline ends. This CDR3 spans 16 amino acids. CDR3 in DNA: TGTGCCAGCAGTTGGGAATCAGGGGCTCGCGCATCTGAAGCTTTCTTT. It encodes CASSWESGARASEAFF. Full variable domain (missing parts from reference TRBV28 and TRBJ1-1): DVKVTQSSRYLVKRTGEKVFLECVQDMDHENMFWYRQDPGLGLRLIYFSYDVKMKEKGDIPEGYSVSREKKERFSLILESASTNQTSMYLCASSWESGARASEAFFGQGTRLTVV.

The CDR3 spells CSVSGVTDTQYF. CDR3 DNA: TGCAGCGTTTCAGGGGTCACAGATACGCAGTATTTT. The chain joins TRBV29-1 to TRBJ2-3; possible D gene TRBD1, 6 bases. In germline, CDR1 is SQVTM, CDR2 ANQGSEA. CDR3 length: 12 amino acids. Trimming removed 5 bases at V and 2 bases at J, with 8 bases between.

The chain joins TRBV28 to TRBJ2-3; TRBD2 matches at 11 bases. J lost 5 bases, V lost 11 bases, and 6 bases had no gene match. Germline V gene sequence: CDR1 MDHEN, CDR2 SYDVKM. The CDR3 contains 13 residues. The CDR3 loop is CAGSGGALDTQYF. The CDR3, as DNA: TGTGCCGGTAGCGGGGGGGCCTTAGATACGCAGTATTTT. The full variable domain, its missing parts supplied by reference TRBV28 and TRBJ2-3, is DVKVTQSSRYLVKRTGEKVFLECVQDMDHENMFWYRQDPGLGLRLIYFSYDVKMKEKGDIPEGYSVSREKKERFSLILESASTNQTSMYLCAGSGGALDTQYFGPGTRLTVL.

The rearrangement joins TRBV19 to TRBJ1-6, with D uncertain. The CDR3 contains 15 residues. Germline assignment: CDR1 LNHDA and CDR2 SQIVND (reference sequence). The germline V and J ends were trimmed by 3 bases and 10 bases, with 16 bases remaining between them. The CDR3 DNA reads TGTGCCAGTAGTATCGCCCGTCGGGAGTCCTCACCCCTCCACTTT. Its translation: CASSIARRESSPLHF.

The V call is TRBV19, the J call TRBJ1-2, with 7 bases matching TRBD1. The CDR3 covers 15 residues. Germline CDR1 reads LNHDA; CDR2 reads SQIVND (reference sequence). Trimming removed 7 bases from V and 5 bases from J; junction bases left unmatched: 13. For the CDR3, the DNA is TGTGCCAGTACCCAATCCTTGGGACAGATATATGGCTACACCTTC. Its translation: CASTQSLGQIYGYTF.

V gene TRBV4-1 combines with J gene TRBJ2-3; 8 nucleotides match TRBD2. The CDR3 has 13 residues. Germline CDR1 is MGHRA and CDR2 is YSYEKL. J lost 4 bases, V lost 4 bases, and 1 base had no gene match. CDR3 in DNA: TGCGCCAGCAGCCTGGGACTAGCAGATACGCAGTATTTT. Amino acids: CASSLGLADTQYF.

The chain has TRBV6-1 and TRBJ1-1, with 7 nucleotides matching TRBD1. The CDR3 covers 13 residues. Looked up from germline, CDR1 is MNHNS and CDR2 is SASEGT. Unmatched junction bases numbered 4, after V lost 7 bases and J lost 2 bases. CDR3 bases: TGTGCCAGCACCGGGGACAGCAACACTGAAGCTTTCTTT. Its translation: CASTGDSNTEAFF.

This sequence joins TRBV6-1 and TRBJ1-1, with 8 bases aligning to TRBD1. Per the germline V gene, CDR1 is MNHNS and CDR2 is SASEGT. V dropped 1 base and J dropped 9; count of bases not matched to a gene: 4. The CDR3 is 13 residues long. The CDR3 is CASSEGPGGQAFF. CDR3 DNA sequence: TGTGCCAGCAGTGAAGGGCCAGGGGGCCAAGCTTTCTTT.

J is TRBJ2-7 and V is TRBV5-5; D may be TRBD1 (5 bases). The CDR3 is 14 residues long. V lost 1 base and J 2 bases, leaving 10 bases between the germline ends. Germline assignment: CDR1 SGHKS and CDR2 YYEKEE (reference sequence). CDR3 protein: CASSLPGNTYEQYF. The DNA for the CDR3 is TGTGCCAGCAGCTTGCCAGGGAACACCTACGAGCAGTACTTC.

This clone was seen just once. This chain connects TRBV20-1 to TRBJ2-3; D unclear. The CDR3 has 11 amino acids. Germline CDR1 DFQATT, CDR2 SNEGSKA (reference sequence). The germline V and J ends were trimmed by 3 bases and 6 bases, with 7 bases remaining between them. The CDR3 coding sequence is TGCAGTGCTAGGGCGGTTGATACGCAGTATTTT. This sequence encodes CSARAVDTQYF.

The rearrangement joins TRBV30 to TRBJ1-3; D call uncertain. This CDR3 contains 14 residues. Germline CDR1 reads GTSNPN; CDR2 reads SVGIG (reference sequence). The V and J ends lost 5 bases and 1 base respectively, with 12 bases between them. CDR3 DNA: TGTGCCTGGTCTGTTACTTGGTCTGGAAACACCATATATTTT. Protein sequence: CAWSVTWSGNTIYF.